The present T cell receptor beta chain was sequenced within a study of PD-1 blockade in classical Hodgkin lymphoma. Overall study: A 3 mg/kg intravenous dose of nivolumab was received by patients every 2 weeks.

Findings and caveats of the study: Sources of repertoire differences remain undefined, possibly disease activity or prior therapy. CD4+ TCR diversity, unlike CD8+, rose significantly by C4D1.

This clone has more than one count but fewer than ten. Its antigen is unidentified. This table comes from immunoSEQ multiplex PCR, and its TCRdb copy is limited to in-frame clones, with some not included. Among 35,000 to 50,000 clones, roughly 65% were seen once, and the ten largest hold approximately 2.8%. CDR3 length: 11 residues. Per the germline V gene, CDR1 is ENHRY and CDR2 is SYGVKD. The trim removed 9 bases at V and 3 bases at J, leaving 1 base unmatched. Sample time point: cycle 4 day 1 (C4D1), after around six weeks of nivolumab. Exposure to brentuximab vedotin varied, and each patient had relapsed following autologous stem cell transplantation.

The specimen was peripheral blood mononuclear cells (PBMCs), collected before the fourth cycle of nivolumab. The clonotype comes from a human donor with classical Hodgkin lymphoma. The rearrangement joins TRBV10-3 to TRBJ1-2; 7 positions match TRBD1. The CDR3 sequence: CAITGDYGYTF. Here the CDR3 DNA reads TGTGCCATTACAGGGGACTATGGCTACACCTTC.